This is a list of T cell receptor beta chains from one sample in a study of OX40 agonist ivuxolimab in advanced cancers. TCRdb's copy holds only in-frame clones and misses some; the assay was immunoSEQ multiplex PCR. The sample contains fewer than 50,000 clones, approximately 91% of which appear only once. The material was CD4+ or CD8+ T cells sorted from blood, obtained in a trial of the OX40 agonist ivuxolimab. Receptors originate from an adult with an advanced solid tumor such as melanoma, head and neck, liver or kidney cancer. Both conserved end residues are part of each CDR3. A D gene is named only where the DNA matches it firmly. A clone size is listed for some rows: how often the clone was seen (once, few, many), or a class if it is expanded.

TRBJ1-6	-	TRBV4-3	-	TGCGCCAGCAGCCAAGAAAGGGGATATAATTCACCCCTCCACTTT	CASSQERGYNSPLHF
TRBJ1-5	-	TRBV6-1	-	TGTGCCAGCAGGGGTAACAGGGACCAGCCCCAGCATTTT	CASRGNRDQPQHF
TRBJ2-7	TRBD1	TRBV19	-	TGTGCCAGTAGTATCCACCGGGACAGGGGGCAGGACTCCTACGAGCAGTACTTC	CASSIHRDRGQDSYEQYF
TRBJ2-1	-	TRBV6-1	-	TGTGCCAGCAGAGACAGCGACTACAATGAGCAGTTCTTC	CASRDSDYNEQFF
TRBJ2-7	TRBD2	TRBV5-4	-	TGTGCCAGCAGCTTGTCCCGGCTCCGGGGGGGAACCTACGAGCAGTACTTC	CASSLSRLRGGTYEQYF
TRBJ2-7	-	TRBV6-5	-	TGTGCCAGCAGTTTATCCCCTCGCCAGGGGCTCGGCGAGCAGTACTTC	CASSLSPRQGLGEQYF
TRBJ2-2	-	TRBV11-3	-	TGTGCCAGCAGCTTAGAGTCCGGGGAGCTGTTTTTT	CASSLESGELFF
TRBJ2-1	TRBD1	TRBV11-2	few	TGTGCCAGCAGCTCCGGACAGGTCGGGATCAATGAGCAGTTCTTC	CASSSGQVGINEQFF
TRBJ1-4	-	TRBV27	-	TGTGCCAGCAGTTCCATGGGAGGCGAAAATGAAAAACTGTTTTTT	CASSSMGGENEKLFF
TRBJ1-5	-	TRBV19	-	TGTGCCAGTAGCACCGGGCCCAATCAGCCCCAGCATTTT	CASSTGPNQPQHF
TRBJ1-4	-	TRBV10-2	-	TGCGCCAGCAGTGAGGCAGGGACTAATGAAAAACTGTTTTTT	CASSEAGTNEKLFF
TRBJ2-5	TRBD1	TRBV25-1	-	TGTGCCAGCAGTGAATGGGACAGCCAAGAGACCCAGTACTTC	CASSEWDSQETQYF
TRBJ2-2	-	TRBV29-1	-	TGCAGCGTTTATGGGGCGGGCACCGGGGAGCTGTTTTTT	CSVYGAGTGELFF
TRBJ2-3	TRBD2	TRBV4-3	once	TGCGCCAGCAGCCAAGACACGTTGCGGGGGGCGACAGATACGCAGTATTTT	CASSQDTLRGATDTQYF
TRBJ1-5	TRBD1	TRBV7-8	-	TGTGCCAGCAGCATAGGACAGGGCTATCAGCCCCAGCATTTT	CASSIGQGYQPQHF
TRBJ1-5	TRBD1	TRBV2	medium-sized	TGTGCCAGCACGGGACAGAGCCAGCCCCAGCATTTT	CASTGQSQPQHF
TRBJ1-5	-	TRBV9	-	TGTGCCAGCAGCGGAGGGGATAGCAATCAGCCCCAGCATTTT	CASSGGDSNQPQHF
TRBJ1-1	-	TRBV27	-	TGTGCCAGCGTCCCAGGGACGGCGAACACTGAAGCTTTCTTT	CASVPGTANTEAFF
TRBJ1-1	-	TRBV13	-	TGTGCCAGCAGTTTATCAGGGAACGGGAACACTGAAGCTTTCTTT	CASSLSGNGNTEAFF
TRBJ1-2	-	TRBV30	once	TGTGCCTGGAGTCCGGACACAAACTATGGCTACACCTTC	CAWSPDTNYGYTF
TRBJ1-2	-	TRBV4-3	once	TGCGCCAGCAGCCAAGGGGATGGCTACACCTTC	CASSQGDGYTF
TRBJ1-5	-	TRBV15	-	TGTGCCACCACCCGGACAGATAGCAATCAGCCCCAGCATTTT	CATTRTDSNQPQHF
TRBJ2-5	-	TRBV6-6	-	TGTGCCAGCAGAAGCAGCGGGTCCCAAGAGACCCAGTACTTC	CASRSSGSQETQYF
TRBJ2-6	-	TRBV7-9	-	TGTGCCAGCAGCTTGCACGGCTCTGGGGCCAACGTCCTGACTTTC	CASSLHGSGANVLTF
TRBJ2-1	-	TRBV9	once	TGTGCCAGCAGCGTAGAAGGGGAAAGCTCCTACAATGAGCAGTTCTTC	CASSVEGESSYNEQFF
TRBJ1-1	-	TRBV5-1	-	TGCGCCAGCAGCTTGAGTCCACCCCCGAACACTGAAGCTTTCTTT	CASSLSPPPNTEAFF
TRBJ2-7	-	TRBV5-6	-	TGTGCCAGCAGCCTGAGCCCCTACGAGCAGTACTTC	CASSLSPYEQYF
TRBJ2-1	-	TRBV4-2	few	TGTGCCAGCAGCTTGGCTAGCGAGAATGAGCAGTTCTTC	CASSLASENEQFF
TRBJ2-5	-	TRBV12-1	-	TGTGCCAGCAGGCGGGTACAGGCCCAAGAGACCCAGTACTTC	CASRRVQAQETQYF
TRBJ1-2	-	TRBV4-3	-	TGCGCCAGCAGCCAAGATAGGAACAGGTACTATGGCTACACCTTC	CASSQDRNRYYGYTF
TRBJ1-1	TRBD1	TRBV19	-	TGTGCCAGTAAGGGACAGTCGGGTGTGAACACTGAAGCTTTCTTT	CASKGQSGVNTEAFF
TRBJ1-1	-	TRBV4-2	-	TGTGCCAGCAGCCAAGAGATCGCTCTTAGGGTGAACACTGAAGCTTTCTTT	CASSQEIALRVNTEAFF
TRBJ2-7	-	TRBV6-1	once	TGTGCCGGGGGGGACAGCACCTACGAGCAGTACTTC	CAGGDSTYEQYF
TRBJ2-7	-	TRBV6-5	-	TGTGCCAGCAGTTACGGGCAGGCGTCGGTCGAGCAGTACTTC	CASSYGQASVEQYF
TRBJ1-1	TRBD1	TRBV11-2	-	TGTGCCAGCAGCTTGGGGACAGGGGTAACTGAAGCTTTCTTT	CASSLGTGVTEAFF
TRBJ2-1	-	TRBV13	-	TGTGCCAGCAGCGAAACAGGGAGGGAGCAGTTCTTC	CASSETGREQFF
TRBJ1-6	-	TRBV2	-	TGTGCCAGCTGGGTGGTAGAAAATTCACCCCTCCACTTT	CASWVVENSPLHF
TRBJ1-2	-	TRBV29-1	-	TGCAGCGTTGTGGAGCGCGGTAGCTATGGCTACACCTTC	CSVVERGSYGYTF
TRBJ1-1	TRBD1	TRBV25-1	-	TGTGCCAGCAGTGATCCCCTGGGACAGGGGGACCATGAACCTTTCTTT	CASSDPLGQGDHEPFF
TRBJ2-2	-	TRBV5-1	-	TGCGCCAGCAGCTTGCTGGGCCTGAAATACACCGGGGAGCTGTTTTTT	CASSLLGLKYTGELFF
TRBJ2-7	-	TRBV6-5	-	TGTGCCAGCACCGACAACTCCTACGAGCAGTACTTC	CASTDNSYEQYF
TRBJ1-1	-	TRBV5-4	-	TGTGCCAGCAGCTTCCAGGGAGGCACTGAAGCTTTCTTT	CASSFQGGTEAFF
TRBJ1-1	-	TRBV6-5	-	TGTGCCAGCAGTTACTCGGCAGGGATGAACACTGAAGCTTTCTTT	CASSYSAGMNTEAFF
TRBJ2-5	-	TRBV11-2	-	TGTGCCAGCAGCTTAGGAACAGGCCAAGAGACCCAGTACTTC	CASSLGTGQETQYF
TRBJ1-1	-	TRBV10-2	-	TGCGCCAGCAGTCAGGTGTGGAACACTGAAGCTTTCTTT	CASSQVWNTEAFF
TRBJ2-7	-	TRBV11-3	few	TGTGCCAGCAGCTTAGAAGGGAGGGAGCAGTACTTC	CASSLEGREQYF
TRBJ1-2	-	TRBV5-8	-	TGTGCCAGCAGTCCAGTTCAGGGCTACACCTTC	CASSPVQGYTF
TRBJ1-2	TRBD1	TRBV9	-	TGTGCCAGCAGCGAAAGGACAGGGCATGGCTACACCTTC	CASSERTGHGYTF
TRBJ2-2	-	TRBV28	-	TGTGCCAGCAGAGGAGAATTAACGAACACCGGGGAGCTGTTTTTT	CASRGELTNTGELFF
TRBJ2-7	-	TRBV2	once	TGTGCCAGCAGCCGCGGACAGCAATTCTACGAGCAGTACTTC	CASSRGQQFYEQYF
TRBJ2-3	TRBD2	TRBV4-2	-	TGTGCCAGCAGCCGTGGGCTAGCGGGGGCCACAGATACGCAGTATTTT	CASSRGLAGATDTQYF
TRBJ1-1	-	TRBV6-6	-	TGTGCCAGCAGGCTCGCTCAGAATTTGAACACTGAAGCTTTCTTT	CASRLAQNLNTEAFF
TRBJ2-7	TRBD2	TRBV10-1	-	TGCGCCAGCAGTGAGGCGGGGGGAGAGCAGTACTTC	CASSEAGGEQYF
TRBJ1-5	-	TRBV7-9	-	TGTGCCAGCAGCCAAGGGGGTCAGCCCCAGCATTTT	CASSQGGQPQHF